The 22 T cell receptor beta chains presented below share a single source sample, sequenced in a study of blood T cell repertoires in COVID-19. Data came from immunoSEQ multiplex PCR; TCRdb stores just in-frame clones and leaves some out. The sample records about 190,000 clones, roughly nine tenths being singletons. Material: peripheral blood. The receptors stem from a man aged 25-40 years with acute or convalescent COVID-19.

The chain employs TRBV5-6 and TRBJ2-7; D is unresolved. Per germline, CDR1 SGHDT and CDR2 YYEEEE. V was cut by 2 bases and J by 3 bases, with 15 bases left in between. CDR3 length equals 15 residues. CDR3 amino acids: CASSFRPPRYYEQYF. The CDR3 DNA sequence: TGTGCCAGCAGCTTTCGCCCACCGCGCTACTACGAGCAGTACTTC.

The chain joins TRBV30 to TRBJ1-5, with 7 bases aligning to TRBD1. Looked up from germline, CDR1 is GTSNPN and CDR2 is SVGIG (reference sequence). This CDR3 region has 13 residues. Trimming took 6 bases from V and 5 from J; bases not matched to a gene: 7. The CDR3 reads CACGTALDQPQHF. CDR3 coding DNA: TGTGCCTGCGGGACAGCCCTGGATCAGCCCCAGCATTTT. The full variable domain, in which reference TRBV30 and TRBJ1-5 provide the parts outside the CDR3, is SQTIHQWPATLVQPVGSPLSLECTVEGTSNPNLYWYRQAAGRGLQLLFYSVGIGQISSEVPQNLSASRPQDRQFILSSKKLLLSDSGFYLCACGTALDQPQHFGDGTRLSIL.

This clone was detected only a few times. V and J are TRBV2 and TRBJ1-2; possible D gene TRBD1, 5 bases. CDR1 is SNHLY and CDR2 is FYNNEI in the germline V gene. The CDR3 consists of 14 residues. V shed 4 bases and J shed 2 bases, with 11 bases lying between them. CDR3 DNA sequence: TGTGCCAGCAGTGTTGGGGCAGCAAACTATGGCTACACCTTC. Amino acids: CASSVGAANYGYTF.

The V gene is TRBV6-5, the J gene TRBJ2-1; possible D gene TRBD2, 6 bases. The CDR3 loop spans 14 amino acids. V was cut by 5 bases and J by 3 bases, with 11 bases left in between. CDR1 is MNHEY and CDR2 is SVGAGI in the germline V gene. Here the CDR3 reads CASSPGDSYNEQFF. In DNA form, the CDR3 reads TGTGCCAGCAGTCCGGGAGACAGCTACAATGAGCAGTTCTTC.

The chain employs TRBV6-6 and TRBJ2-5, with 12 bases aligning to TRBD2. J was trimmed by 4 bases and V by 4 bases; bases with no gene match: 4. The CDR3 is 15 residues long. Germline V CDR1 and CDR2: MNHNY, SVGAGI (reference sequence). CDR3: CASSFTTSGRETQYF. The DNA for the CDR3 is TGTGCCAGCAGTTTCACGACTAGCGGGAGAGAGACCCAGTACTTC.

This chain joins TRBV6-6 and TRBJ1-2, with TRBD1 matching 10 bases. This CDR3 spans 14 amino acids. Trimming at V came to 7 bases and at J to 0 bases, leaving 2 bases not matched to a gene. Germline-derived CDR1 and CDR2 are MNHNY and SVGAGI (reference sequence). CDR3 DNA: TGTGCCAGCATTGGGACAGGGGCTAACTATGGCTACACCTTC. This encodes CASIGTGANYGYTF.

The chain uses TRBV9 and TRBJ2-2, with D perhaps TRBD2 (6 bases). The CDR3 contains 13 residues. V lost 6 bases to trimming and J lost 6 bases, with 12 bases between them. Per germline, CDR1 SGDLS and CDR2 YYNGEE. The CDR3 protein is CASTGRWAGELFF. In DNA, the CDR3 is TGTGCCAGCACGGGGAGGTGGGCCGGGGAGCTGTTTTTT.

The chain couples TRBV2 to TRBJ2-3, with 11 nucleotides matching TRBD2. Germline CDR1 SNHLY, CDR2 FYNNEI. Unmatched junction bases numbered 10, after V lost 8 bases and J lost 3 bases. The length of the CDR3 is 16 residues. The CDR3 region is CASDFSGGVGTDTQYF. CDR3 nucleotides: TGTGCCAGCGATTTTAGCGGGGGGGTAGGGACAGATACGCAGTATTTT.

J is TRBJ2-3 and V is TRBV28; perhaps TRBD1 as D (7 bases). V lost 2 bases and J lost 4, with 16 bases in between. The CDR3 totals 16 residues. CDR1 is MDHEN, CDR2 SYDVKM, per germline. In DNA form, the CDR3 reads TGTGCCAGCAGTTTACAGGGGGGCCCCCGGGCAGATACGCAGTATTTT. It translates to CASSLQGGPRADTQYF.

This clone was seen once. The gene calls are TRBV12-5 and TRBJ1-2; D is perhaps TRBD1 (5 bases). This CDR3 region has 13 residues. Germline CDR1 reads LGHNT; CDR2 reads FRNRAP. V lost 3 bases and J lost 4, with 9 bases in between. In DNA, the CDR3 is TGTGCTAGTGGTTTAGCAGGGCTCTATGGCTACACCTTC. Its translation is CASGLAGLYGYTF.

V usage is TRBV19 and J usage is TRBJ2-1; 7 bases align to TRBD2. The CDR3 has 14 residues. The V segment lost 4 bases and the J segment 4 bases; nucleotides outside the gene matches: 4. CDR1 and CDR2 from the germline V gene are LNHDA and SQIVND (reference sequence). The CDR3 reads CASSNQRGYNEQFF. The CDR3 coding sequence is TGTGCCAGTAGTAACCAGCGGGGTTACAATGAGCAGTTCTTC.

The chain uses TRBV7-8 and TRBJ1-5, with 7 bases that match TRBD1. This CDR3 region has 17 residues. From germline, CDR1 is SGHVS and CDR2 FQNEAQ. The V gene end was trimmed by 6 bases and the J gene end by 6 bases; junction bases not matched to a gene: 17. CDR3 DNA: TGTGCCAGCAGACCCGGGACAGCCTTTTCCCCAACTCAGCCCCAGCATTTT. This translates into CASRPGTAFSPTQPQHF.

V gene TRBV18 combines with J gene TRBJ2-1; 15 bases fit TRBD2. Germline assignment: CDR1 KGHSH and CDR2 LQKENI. The CDR3 consists of 15 residues. Trimming cost V 6 bases and J 8 bases; bases outside gene matches: 5. CDR3 coding DNA: TGTGCCAGCTCCCCGGGACTAGCGGGAGGTCATGAGCAGTTCTTC. Its translation: CASSPGLAGGHEQFF.

The rearrangement links TRBV28 to TRBJ1-3; D ambiguous. The CDR3 length is 15 residues. CDR1 MDHEN and CDR2 SYDVKM come from the germline V gene. Trimming cost V 5 bases and J 0 bases, with 11 bases left between them. CDR3 in DNA: TGTGCCAGCAGTCTCCACCGCGGCTCTGGAAACACCATATATTTT. Translated, it gives CASSLHRGSGNTIYF.

This chain connects TRBV6-7 to TRBJ2-7; D not certain. TRBV6-7 is an ORF, and what it does is uncertain. With 6 bases removed from V and 1 base from J, the gap between germline ends came to 10 bases. This CDR3 is built from 13 residues. The CDR3 nucleotides are TGTGCCAGCAGAACCGCCAGGTCCTACGAGCAGTACTTC. Protein sequence: CASRTARSYEQYF.

This clone was picked up one time. The chain has TRBV6-1 and TRBJ2-3; 8 bases agree with TRBD2. This CDR3 comprises 14 residues. Germline V gene lookup returns CDR1 MNHNS and CDR2 SASEGT. V shed 2 bases, J shed 6 bases, and the junction held 4 bases outside the gene matches. In nucleotides, the CDR3 is TGTGCCAGCAGTGAATTCGGCGGGAGGGATACGCAGTATTTT. Protein: CASSEFGGRDTQYF.

This clone was seen once. V and J are TRBV7-2 and TRBJ2-5; 9 nucleotides match TRBD2. This CDR3 contains 14 residues. Germline CDR1 reads SGHTA; CDR2 reads FQGNSA. V shed 6 bases and J 5 bases; nucleotides not matched to a gene: 7. CDR3 bases: TGTGCCAGCAGGGTAGCGGGGGCGGGTGAGACCCAGTACTTC. Amino acid sequence: CASRVAGAGETQYF.

This clone was observed a single time. The chain has TRBV24-1 and TRBJ1-1; 7 bases agree with TRBD1. This CDR3 contains 15 residues. Losses at the gene ends were 4 bases for V and 1 base for J; bases not matched to a gene: 5. Germline V gene lookup returns CDR1 KGHDR and CDR2 SFDVKD. The CDR3 coding sequence is TGTGCCACCAGTGACACAAGACAGGGGAACACTGAAGCTTTCTTT. Protein product: CATSDTRQGNTEAFF.

The chain couples TRBV7-9 to TRBJ1-2, with 7 bases fitting TRBD1. Germline V gene sequence: CDR1 SEHNR, CDR2 FQNEAQ (reference sequence). Unmatched junction bases numbered 11, after V lost 4 bases and J lost 9 bases. The CDR3 is 14 residues long. The CDR3 loop is CASSSDSTGLSYTF. In DNA, the CDR3 is TGTGCCAGCAGCTCAGATTCGACAGGGTTAAGCTACACCTTC.

The chain has TRBV27 and TRBJ1-1; no clear D gene. There are 10 residues in the CDR3. The V end lost 8 bases, the J end lost 11 bases, and 12 bases lay between the germline ends. CDR1 is MNHEY and CDR2 is SMNVEV in the germline V gene (reference sequence). As DNA, the CDR3 is TGTGCCAGCGTCGGGGAATCGGCTTTCTTT. This translates into CASVGESAFF.

The chain joins TRBV28 to TRBJ1-5, with D perhaps TRBD1 (5 bases). Germline CDR1 and CDR2: MDHEN and SYDVKM. The V gene lost 8 bases and the J gene lost 6 bases, with 14 bases spanning the gap. This CDR3 spans 13 amino acids. The CDR3 DNA follows: TGTGCCAGCCTCGGGGGATGGAGTCAGCCCCAGCATTTT. Translating it yields CASLGGWSQPQHF.

The gene calls are TRBV19 and TRBJ1-6; 8 bases agree with TRBD1. The CDR3 is 14 residues long. In germline, CDR1 is LNHDA, CDR2 SQIVND (reference sequence). V lost 6 bases to trimming and J lost 8 bases; unmatched junction nucleotides: 6. The CDR3 nucleotides are TGTGCCAGTAGACCGGGACAGGAGCATTCACCCCTCCACTTT. This encodes CASRPGQEHSPLHF. Complete variable domain (other parts from reference TRBV19 and TRBJ1-6): DGGITQSPKYLFRKEGQNVTLSCEQNLNHDAMYWYRQDPGQGLRLIYYSQIVNDFQKGDIAEGYSVSREKKESFPLTVTSAQKNPTAFYLCASRPGQEHSPLHFGNGTRLTVT.